The present entry profiles one T cell receptor beta chain with its context. Participating donors were healthy, HIV-negative adults free of recent acute infections or vaccinations. The data derive from a study of shared clonotypes between healthy human individuals. The method was immunoSEQ multiplex PCR; TCRdb's version includes in-frame clones alone and lacks a portion of them. The sample shows 500,000 to 650,000 clones, around 76% of them seen only once. The CDR3 is made up of 18 amino acids. Trimming removed 1 base from V and 5 bases from J; junction bases left unmatched: 9. The germline CDR1 and CDR2 sequences are SGHTA and FQGNSA.

This TCR was recovered from a woman aged 35 to 49 in good health. Some clones in this sample may be carry-over from other donors' samples. The chain carries TRBV7-2 and TRBJ2-1, with 12 positions matching TRBD2. Sequencing input: PBMCs. The CDR3 loop is CASSLESGGLAGNNEQFF. The CDR3 region has the DNA TGTGCCAGCAGCTTAGAGAGCGGCGGACTAGCGGGAAACAATGAGCAGTTCTTC.